This TCR beta chain came from a study of technical replicates of blood from a few donors. The CDR3 has 14 residues. V lost 2 bases to trimming and J lost 4 bases; unmatched junction nucleotides: 4. The V gene's germline CDR1 is GTSNPN and CDR2 SVGIG (reference sequence). Profiled with immunoSEQ multiplex PCR; TCRdb holds only in-frame clones, not every one. The table shows 55,000 to 80,000 clones, with roughly 86% occurring only once. The clonotype originates from a human donor in good health. Some clones in this sample may be carry-over from other donors' samples. The sample taken for sequencing was PBMCs. The chain has TRBV30 and TRBJ2-2; 7 bases agree with TRBD2. CDR3 protein: CAWSQGLPTGELFF. In DNA, the CDR3 is TGTGCCTGGAGTCAGGGACTACCCACCGGGGAGCTGTTTTTT.